These T cell receptor beta chains were read from a single sample in a study of T cells in Graves' hyperthyroidism and ophthalmopathy. TCRdb re-analysed the multiplex PCR reads in MiXCR, keeping a single row per CDR3 protein. The sample includes about 410,000 distinct CDR3 sequences, roughly 14% seen only once; the top ten take less than 15%. The sequencing sample was made of blood. The receptor set was obtained from a man aged 18 to 35 with Graves' ophthalmopathy. Both conserved end residues are trimmed from each CDR3. The size field is filled for only some rows; it gives once, few, many or a size class.

size	J	length	V	CDR3
many	TRBJ1-5	13	TRBV6-2/TRBV6-3	ASSYLHHSNQPQH
many	TRBJ2-7	12	TRBV19	ASSIVASSYEQY
many	TRBJ1-1	9	TRBV2	ASSDPGGAF
.	TRBJ1-4	15	TRBV28	ASSLAGNQNRNEKLF
few	TRBJ1-3	13	TRBV9	ASSDEGGVGNTIY
many	TRBJ2-7	17	TRBV11-2	ASSLVGISNQRLTYEQY
.	TRBJ2-7	14	TRBV27	ASTPTVAVPSYEQY
many	TRBJ1-1	12	TRBV3-1	ASSQVYEGTEAF
.	TRBJ2-5	11	TRBV5-6	ASTTAGGGTQY
.	TRBJ2-2	19	TRBV14	ASSQEWELPKGGPGTGELF
few	TRBJ2-7	13	TRBV19	ASSIVGGGEGKQY
many	TRBJ1-5	13	TRBV20-1	SARGGTSSNQPQH
many	TRBJ2-4	11	TRBV3-1	ASSQGAPNIQY
.	TRBJ1-4	15	TRBV18	ASSPRGSTATNEKLF
many	TRBJ1-2	12	TRBV11-3	ASSLASEGYGYT
many	TRBJ2-7	12	TRBV6-5	ASSYGLPSYEQY
many	TRBJ1-5	14	TRBV3-1	ASSHRSDRPNQPQH
many	TRBJ2-3	12	TRBV5-1	ASSLLLNTDTQY
.	TRBJ1-2	11	TRBV6-1	ASRYPHGYGYT
few	TRBJ2-1	13	TRBV5-1	ASRVAGLRYNEQF
many	TRBJ2-7	14	TRBV27	ASSLSGGTGVYEQY
few	TRBJ1-2	16	TRBV16	ASSLNSPNGGQGAGYT
few	TRBJ1-2	10	TRBV11-1	ATPNRVHGYT
.	TRBJ2-7	13	TRBV24-1	ATSALGRDGYEQY
.	TRBJ2-7	14	TRBV20-1	SARSPLQGATYEQY
many	TRBJ2-2	14	TRBV12-3/TRBV12-4	ASSSRGLAGTGELF
many	TRBJ2-2	12	TRBV7-9	ASSLNRESGELF
once	TRBJ2-7	9	TRBV7-9	ASSFGPGQY
.	TRBJ1-1	11	TRBV19	ASSWRGWTEAF
many	TRBJ2-5	11	TRBV20-1	SASTGLGETQY
many	TRBJ2-7	15	TRBV7-9	ASSSLSKGQGLYEQY
many	TRBJ2-5	10	TRBV30	AWSRPQETQY
many	TRBJ2-3	11	TRBV30	AWSRGHTDTQY
.	TRBJ2-5	13	TRBV3-1	ASSPGQGASKTQY
few	TRBJ1-4	11	TRBV30	AWKGQGSEKLF
.	TRBJ1-3	12	TRBV6-2/TRBV6-3	ASSYGDPGNTIY
few	TRBJ2-3	16	TRBV13	ASSQRGGGSGFTDTQY
many	TRBJ1-2	12	TRBV3-1	ASSLLDSWYGYT
many	TRBJ2-3	12	TRBV20-1	STLKRQLTDTQY
few	TRBJ2-6	14	TRBV11-2	ASSRSFNSGANVLT
many	TRBJ1-1	13	TRBV7-2	ASSLAPRDNTEAF
many	TRBJ2-7	13	TRBV20-1	SAPVWTSGSYEQY
many	TRBJ1-3	11	TRBV30	AWSGQLGNTIY
many	TRBJ2-7	11	TRBV20-1	SAGSSGLYEQY
.	TRBJ2-7	13	TRBV18	ASSPNEDSRREQY
few	TRBJ1-5	15	TRBV6-9	ASTETRPKMSNQPQH